These 9 T cell receptor beta chains originate from one sample sequenced in a study of T-cell reconstitution after alpha-beta-depleted transplantation in children. A TCRbeta library incorporating unique molecular identifiers was prepared. TCRdb analysed the PCR reads with MiXCR anew, one entry per CDR3 protein. The repertoire holds hundreds of thousands of distinct CDR3 sequences, with around 14% as singletons. The specimen comprised PBMCs, sampled before TCRalphabeta/CD19-depleted stem cell transplant. The receptors originated from a girl aged 2-10 years with congenital amegakaryocytic thrombocytopenia, due to receive a stem cell transplant.

This clonotype has ten or more counts. CDR3 protein: CASSLDGFNKNIQYF. CDR3 nucleotide sequence: TGTGCCAGCAGCTTGGACGGATTTAACAAAAACATTCAGTACTTC. The gene calls are TRBV5-5 and TRBJ2-4, with D hard to call. This CDR3 is 15 amino acids long. Germline V CDR1 and CDR2: SGHKS, YYEKEE (reference sequence). Trimming stripped 0 bases from V and 3 bases from J, with 10 bases between. The whole variable domain, filled in from reference TRBV5-5 and TRBJ2-4, reads DAGVTQSPTHLIKTRGQQVTLRCSPISGHKSVSWYQQVLGQGPQFIFQYYEKEERGRGNFPDRFSARQFPNYSSELNVNALLLGDSALYLCASSLDGFNKNIQYFGAGTRLSVL.

This clonotype was counted at least ten times. CDR3 coding DNA: TGCAGTAGCGGCCGTTCGAGTTACAATGAGCAGTTCTTC. This encodes CSSGRSSYNEQFF. The rearrangement uses TRBV20-1 and TRBJ2-1; D possibly corresponds to TRBD2 (5 bases). From germline, CDR1 is DFQATT and CDR2 SNEGSKA (reference sequence). The CDR3 runs to 13 residues. V lost 8 bases to trimming and J lost 4 bases, with 15 bases between them.

The V and J genes are TRBV5-1 and TRBJ2-1, with 7 nucleotides matching TRBD1. Per the germline V gene, CDR1 is SGHRS and CDR2 is YFSETQ. The CDR3 length is 13 residues. The trim removed 0 bases at V and 14 bases at J, leaving 8 bases unmatched. As DNA, the CDR3 is TGCGCCAGCAGCTTGGGGACAGGCGAAAGGGAGTTCTTC. Its protein is CASSLGTGEREFF.

This clonotype was seen a few times. The chain joins TRBV30 to TRBJ2-7; maybe TRBD1 (6 bases). Trimming left V 2 bases short and J 10 bases short, with 18 bases between. This CDR3 contains 13 residues. Germline V gene lookup returns CDR1 GTSNPN and CDR2 SVGIG (reference sequence). CDR3 region: CAWSTRAGDEQYF. CDR3 nucleotides: TGTGCCTGGAGTACCCGAGCAGGGGATGAACAGTACTTC.

This clonotype was counted many times. This rearrangement joins TRBV6-1 to TRBJ1-1, with D possibly matching TRBD1 (5 bases). The CDR3 is made up of 14 amino acids. The germline CDR1 and CDR2 sequences are MNHNS and SASEGT. With 6 bases removed from V and 1 base from J, the gap between germline ends came to 12 bases. CDR3 sequence: CASRRGTENTEAFF. The CDR3 nucleotides are TGTGCCAGCAGGAGGGGTACTGAGAACACTGAAGCTTTCTTT.

This clonotype was seen more than once but under ten times. The gene calls are TRBV18 and TRBJ1-4; weak D call: TRBD1 (6 bases). V was trimmed by 3 bases and J by 0 bases, leaving 11 bases between them. In germline, CDR1 is KGHSH, CDR2 LQKENI. This CDR3 has 16 residues. The CDR3 coding sequence is TGTGCCAGCTCACCCGGACAGACGACAACTAATGAAAAACTGTTTTTT. Its translation: CASSPGQTTTNEKLFF. Together with reference TRBV18 and TRBJ1-4, the CDR3 gives the full variable domain: NAGVMQNPRHLVRRRGQEARLRCSPMKGHSHVYWYRQLPEEGLKFMVYLQKENIIDESGMPKERFSAEFPKEGPSILRIQQVVRGDSAAYFCASSPGQTTTNEKLFFGSGTQLSVL.

The sample holds a few counts of this clonotype. Lacking the conserved final phenylalanine or tryptophan, this CDR3 likely reflects a read error. The DNA is omitted, as the CDR3 cannot be located on it reliably, and the CDR3 follows TCRdb's listing. The J gene is TRBJ2-7, the V gene TRBV12-3 or TRBV12-4; the DNA was not used to check the table's D call, TRBD2. The CDR3 length equals 12 residues, ends included. The CDR3: CASSLGIRQSAI.

This clonotype was detected many times. The V call is TRBV7-8, the J call TRBJ2-2; no clear D. Germline-derived CDR1 and CDR2 are SGHVS and FQNEAQ. V gave up 7 bases and J gave up 2 bases, with 8 bases separating them. The length of the CDR3 is 13 residues. This CDR3 reads CASTAFNTGELFF. The DNA of the CDR3 is TGTGCCAGCACCGCTTTTAACACCGGGGAGCTGTTTTTT.

In this sample, this clonotype turned up many times. The chain uses TRBV11-2 and TRBJ1-2; 7 positions agree with TRBD1. The CDR3 runs to 14 residues. Germline assignment: CDR1 SGHAT and CDR2 FQNNGV. Germline trimming cut 5 bases from V and 4 bases from J; bases unmatched to any gene: 7. The CDR3 bases are TGTGCCAGCAGCCTCACGGGGACAGTCTATGGCTACACCTTC. This sequence encodes CASSLTGTVYGYTF.